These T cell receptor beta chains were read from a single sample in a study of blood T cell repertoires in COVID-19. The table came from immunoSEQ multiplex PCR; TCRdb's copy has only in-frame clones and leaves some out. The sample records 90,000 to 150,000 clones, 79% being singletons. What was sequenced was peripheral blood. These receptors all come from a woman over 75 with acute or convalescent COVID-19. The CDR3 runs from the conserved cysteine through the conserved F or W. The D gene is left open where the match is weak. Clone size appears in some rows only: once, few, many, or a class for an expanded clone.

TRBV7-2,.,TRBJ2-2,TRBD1,TGTGCCAGCAGCATACAGGGGTTCTTCACCGGGGAGCTGTTTTTT,CASSIQGFFTGELFF
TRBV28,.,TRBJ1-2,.,TGTGCCAGCAGCCTCGGTGGAGGAACTAACTATGGCTACACCTTC,CASSLGGGTNYGYTF
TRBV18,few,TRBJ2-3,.,TGTGCCAGCTCACCACCCCGACACACAGATACGCAGTATTTT,CASSPPRHTDTQYF
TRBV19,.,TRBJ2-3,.,TGTGCCAGTAGCCGTCCCGGGACTTCAGATACGCAGTATTTT,CASSRPGTSDTQYF
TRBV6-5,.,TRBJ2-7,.,TGTGCCAGCAGTTACTCGGACGGGGGATCGGAGCAGTACTTC,CASSYSDGGSEQYF
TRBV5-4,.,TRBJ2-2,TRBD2,TGTGCCAGCAGCCCCGGGACTAGCTCTGGCGGGGAGCTGTTTTTT,CASSPGTSSGGELFF
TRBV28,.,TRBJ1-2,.,TGTGCCATTCCGCGGGGGGACTATGGCTACACCTTC,CAIPRGDYGYTF
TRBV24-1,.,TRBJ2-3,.,TGTGCCACCAGTGATCCCCGGGACAGCGGGACAGATACGCAGTATTTT,CATSDPRDSGTDTQYF
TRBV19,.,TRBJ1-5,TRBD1,TGTGCCAGTAGTATTGCAACAGGGGTTCAGCCCCAGCATTTT,CASSIATGVQPQHF
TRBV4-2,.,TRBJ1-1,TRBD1,TGTGCCAGCAGCCAAGCCAGGGGGGTGAACACTGAAGCTTTCTTT,CASSQARGVNTEAFF
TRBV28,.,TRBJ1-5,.,TGTGCCAGCAGTGGGAGGTTGAGTAGCAATCAGCCCCAGCATTTT,CASSGRLSSNQPQHF
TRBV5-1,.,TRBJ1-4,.,TGCGCCAGCAGCTTGGGACAACCAACTAATGAAAAACTGTTTTTT,CASSLGQPTNEKLFF
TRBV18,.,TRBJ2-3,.,TGTGCCAGCTCACCTCCCGTTGCAGATACGCAGTATTTT,CASSPPVADTQYF
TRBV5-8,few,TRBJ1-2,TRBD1,TGTGCCAGCAGCTTGGAGATAGGACAGGGGCCCACCTTC,CASSLEIGQGPTF
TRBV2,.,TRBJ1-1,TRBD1,TGTGCCAGCAGTCCTCAGACAGGGGGAGAGGAGAAAGCTTTCTTT,CASSPQTGGEEKAFF
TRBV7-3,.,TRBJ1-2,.,TGTGCCAGCAGCTTAGGAATACAGGCTCCCTATGGCTACACCTTC,CASSLGIQAPYGYTF
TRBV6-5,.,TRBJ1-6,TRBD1,TGTGCCAGCATCCTGGACAGGGGAAATTCACCCCTCCACTTT,CASILDRGNSPLHF
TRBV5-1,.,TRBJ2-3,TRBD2,TGCGCCAGCAGCTTGACCTACAAAGACTTTTATAGCGGGGGAGATACGCAGTATTTT,CASSLTYKDFYSGGDTQYF
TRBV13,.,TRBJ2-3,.,TGTGCCAGCAGCTTAGCGAGCGGTGGACGGCATACGCAGTATTTT,CASSLASGGRHTQYF
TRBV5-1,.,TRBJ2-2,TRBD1,TGCGCCAGCAGGGTGGACAGGGCGAACACCGGGGAGCTGTTTTTT,CASRVDRANTGELFF
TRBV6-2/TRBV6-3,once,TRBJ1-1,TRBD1,TGTGCCAGCAGTCGCCCTGGGACAGGGATTCAGAGGACTGAAGCTTTCTTT,CASSRPGTGIQRTEAFF
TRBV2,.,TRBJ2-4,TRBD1,TGTGCCAGCAGGGAGACAGGGAACAAAAACATTCAGTACTTC,CASRETGNKNIQYF
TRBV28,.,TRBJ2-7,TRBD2,TGTGCCAGCAGTCCCCTAAGCGGGAGGGCCTACGAGCAGTACTTC,CASSPLSGRAYEQYF
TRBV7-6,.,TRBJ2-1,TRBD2,TGTGCCAGCAGCCTCCTAGCGGGGGGATACAATGAGCAGTTCTTC,CASSLLAGGYNEQFF
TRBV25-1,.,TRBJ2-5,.,TGTGCCAGCAGTGAAGGGGCATCAGTCCAAGAGACCCAGTACTTC,CASSEGASVQETQYF
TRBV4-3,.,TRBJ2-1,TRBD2,TGCGCCAGCAGCCATCCCGCTAGCGGAAAGGACAATGAGCAGTTCTTC,CASSHPASGKDNEQFF
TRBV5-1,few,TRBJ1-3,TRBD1,TGCGCCAGCAGCCGGGACAGGGGAGAGAACACCATATATTTT,CASSRDRGENTIYF
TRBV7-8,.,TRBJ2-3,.,TGTGCCAGCACCCCCTCTCTAGGGAGAGGAGATACGCAGTATTTT,CASTPSLGRGDTQYF
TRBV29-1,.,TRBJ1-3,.,TGCAGCGTCGGGGGAGCTGGAAACACCATATATTTT,CSVGGAGNTIYF
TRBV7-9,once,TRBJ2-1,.,TGTGCCAGCAGCTTTAACAATGAGCAGTTCTTC,CASSFNNEQFF
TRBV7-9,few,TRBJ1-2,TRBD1,TGTGCCAGCAGCTTAGAGGGACAGGGCTTGTTCTTC,CASSLEGQGLFF
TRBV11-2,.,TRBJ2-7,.,TGTGCCAGCAGCCCTAGGGGCGTCTACGAGCAGTACTTC,CASSPRGVYEQYF
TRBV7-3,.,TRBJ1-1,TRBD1,TGTGCCAGCAGCTCTGGGACAGGGGGCTACACTGAAGCTTTCTTT,CASSSGTGGYTEAFF
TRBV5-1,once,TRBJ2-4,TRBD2,TGCGCCAGCAGCTCCGGACTAGCGGGGTTAGCCAAAAACATTCAGTACTTC,CASSSGLAGLAKNIQYF
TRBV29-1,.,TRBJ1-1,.,TGCAGCGTCAACAGGGATTGGGACACTGAAGCTTTCTTT,CSVNRDWDTEAFF
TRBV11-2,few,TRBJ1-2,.,TGTGCCAGCAGCTCGACATTTTATGGCTACACCTTC,CASSSTFYGYTF
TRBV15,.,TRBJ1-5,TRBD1,TGTGCCACCAGCAGAGACCTGGACAGGGACAATCAGCCCCAGCATTTT,CATSRDLDRDNQPQHF
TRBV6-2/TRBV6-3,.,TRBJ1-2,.,TGTGCCAGCAGTTATGGACAGAATCGAGCCTATGGCTACACCTTC,CASSYGQNRAYGYTF
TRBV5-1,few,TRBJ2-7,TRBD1,TGCGCCAGCAGCTTGGCCTCGGGACAGGGGTCGAACTACGAGCAGTACTTC,CASSLASGQGSNYEQYF
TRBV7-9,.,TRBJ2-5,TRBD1,TGTGCCAGCAGCCAAGAGGGGGCTTGGGGGACCCAGTACTTC,CASSQEGAWGTQYF
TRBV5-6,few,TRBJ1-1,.,TGTGCCAGCAGCTTGTGGAGGAGGAACACTGAAGCTTTCTTT,CASSLWRRNTEAFF
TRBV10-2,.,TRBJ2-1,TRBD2,TGCGCCAGCAGTGATTGGGTAGCGGGGGGGTCCTACAATGAGCAGTTCTTC,CASSDWVAGGSYNEQFF
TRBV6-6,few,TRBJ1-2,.,TGTGCCAGCAGTTACTCGAGTTACGGCTACACCTTC,CASSYSSYGYTF
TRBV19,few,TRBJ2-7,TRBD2,TGTGCCAGTAGTCCCGCGGGAGCTTCCTACTCCTACGAGCAGTACTTC,CASSPAGASYSYEQYF
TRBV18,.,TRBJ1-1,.,TGTGCCAGCTCACCTGACGGCGGGGGCACTGAAGCTTTCTTT,CASSPDGGGTEAFF
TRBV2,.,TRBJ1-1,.,TGTGCCAGCAGTGAAGACACAGGGCAAGCTTTCTTT,CASSEDTGQAFF
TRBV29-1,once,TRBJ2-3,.,TGCAGCTCCCAGAGGGGGGGTGCCTCATTTACGGTTACAGATACGCAGTATTTT,CSSQRGGASFTVTDTQYF
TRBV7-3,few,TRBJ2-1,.,TGTGCCAGCAGCTTAAACAGCGGGTCCTACAATGAGCAGTTCTTC,CASSLNSGSYNEQFF
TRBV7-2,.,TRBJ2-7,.,TGTGCCAGCAGCCTGCAGGGGCGGTACGAGCAGTACTTC,CASSLQGRYEQYF
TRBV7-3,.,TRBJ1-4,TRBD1,TGTGCCAGCAGCCAGGACAGGGGGGAAAAACTGTTTTTT,CASSQDRGEKLFF
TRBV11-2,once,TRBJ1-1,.,TGTGCCAGCAGCTCAGGACAGCCTTTACAGGCTTTCTTT,CASSSGQPLQAFF
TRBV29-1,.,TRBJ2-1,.,TGCAGCGTTGGCGGATCCTACAATGAGCAGTTCTTC,CSVGGSYNEQFF
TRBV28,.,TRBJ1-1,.,TGTGCCAGCAGTTTAGAGTCCGTACGAGCTTTCTTT,CASSLESVRAFF
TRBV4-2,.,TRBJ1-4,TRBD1,TGTGCCAGCAGCCAAGAGGGACAGCGCATAGGGGAAAAACTGTTTTTT,CASSQEGQRIGEKLFF
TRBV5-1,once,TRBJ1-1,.,TGCGCCAGCAGCTTACAGGGTCCCTCAACTGAAGCTTTCTTT,CASSLQGPSTEAFF